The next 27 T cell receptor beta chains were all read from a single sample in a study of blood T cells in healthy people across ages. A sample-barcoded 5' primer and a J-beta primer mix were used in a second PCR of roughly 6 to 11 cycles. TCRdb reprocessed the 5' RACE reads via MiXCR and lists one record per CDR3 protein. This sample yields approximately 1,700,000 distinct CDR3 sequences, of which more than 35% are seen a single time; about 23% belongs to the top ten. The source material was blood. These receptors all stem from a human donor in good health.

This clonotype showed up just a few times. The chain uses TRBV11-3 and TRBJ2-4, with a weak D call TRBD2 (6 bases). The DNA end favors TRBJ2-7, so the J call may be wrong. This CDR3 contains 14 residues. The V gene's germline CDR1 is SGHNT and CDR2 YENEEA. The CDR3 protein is CASSAGGSSHEQYF. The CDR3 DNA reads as TGTGCCAGCAGCGCCGGGGGTTCAAGTCACGAGCAGTACTTC.

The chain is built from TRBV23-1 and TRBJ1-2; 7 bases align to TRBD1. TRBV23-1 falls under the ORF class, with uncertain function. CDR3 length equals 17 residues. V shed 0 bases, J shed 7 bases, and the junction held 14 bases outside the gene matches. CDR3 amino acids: CASSQSERGHGSGGYTF. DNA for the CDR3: TGCGCCAGCAGTCAATCGGAGAGGGGGCATGGTTCGGGTGGCTACACCTTC.

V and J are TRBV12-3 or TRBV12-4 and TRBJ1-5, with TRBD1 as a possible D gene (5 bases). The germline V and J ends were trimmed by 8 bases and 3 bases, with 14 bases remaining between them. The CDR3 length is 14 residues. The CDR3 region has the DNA TGTGCCAGCCGTAACTCAGGGCCCAATCAGCCCCAGCATTTT. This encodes CASRNSGPNQPQHF.

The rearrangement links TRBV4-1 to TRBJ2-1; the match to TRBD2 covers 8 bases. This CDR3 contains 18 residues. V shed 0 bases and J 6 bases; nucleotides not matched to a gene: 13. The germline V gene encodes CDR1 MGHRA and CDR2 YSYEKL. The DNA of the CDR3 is TGCGCCAGCAGCCAAGAAAGGCGGGCTAGCGGGTTATTCAATGAGCAGTTCTTC. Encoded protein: CASSQERRASGLFNEQFF.

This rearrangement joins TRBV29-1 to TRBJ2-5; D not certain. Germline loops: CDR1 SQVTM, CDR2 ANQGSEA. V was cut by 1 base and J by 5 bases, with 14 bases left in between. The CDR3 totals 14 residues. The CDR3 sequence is CSVEGTPVEETQYF. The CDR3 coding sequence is TGCAGCGTTGAAGGTACTCCGGTTGAGGAGACCCAGTACTTC.

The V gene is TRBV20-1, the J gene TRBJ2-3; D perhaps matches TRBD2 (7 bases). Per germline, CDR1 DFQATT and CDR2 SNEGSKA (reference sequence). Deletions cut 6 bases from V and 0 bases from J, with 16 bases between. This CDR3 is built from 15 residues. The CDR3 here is CSASGGTLSTDTQYF. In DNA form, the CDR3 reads TGCAGTGCCTCGGGGGGCACCCTTAGCACAGATACGCAGTATTTT.

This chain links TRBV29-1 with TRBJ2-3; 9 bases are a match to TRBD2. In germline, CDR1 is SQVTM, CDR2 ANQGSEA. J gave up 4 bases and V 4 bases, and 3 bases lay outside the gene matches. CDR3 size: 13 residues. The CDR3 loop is CSVGGGGADTQYF. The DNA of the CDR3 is TGCAGCGTTGGAGGCGGGGGGGCAGATACGCAGTATTTT.

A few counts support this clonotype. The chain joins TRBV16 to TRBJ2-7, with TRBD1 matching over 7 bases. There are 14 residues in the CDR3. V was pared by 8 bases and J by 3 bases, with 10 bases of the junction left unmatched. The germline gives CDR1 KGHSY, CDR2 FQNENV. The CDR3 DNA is TGTGCCAGCCGACTGTGGGACAGCGGCTACGAGCAGTACTTC. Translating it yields CASRLWDSGYEQYF.

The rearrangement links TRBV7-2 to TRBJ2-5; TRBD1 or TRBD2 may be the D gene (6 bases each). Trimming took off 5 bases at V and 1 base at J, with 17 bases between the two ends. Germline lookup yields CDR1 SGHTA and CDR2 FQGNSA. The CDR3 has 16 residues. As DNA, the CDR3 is TGTGCCAGCAGCCCAAATAGGGGGGATACCCAAGAGACCCAGTACTTC. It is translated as CASSPNRGDTQETQYF.

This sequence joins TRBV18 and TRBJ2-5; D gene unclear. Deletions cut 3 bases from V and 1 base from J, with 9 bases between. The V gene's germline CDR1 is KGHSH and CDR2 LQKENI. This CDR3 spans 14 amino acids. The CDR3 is CASSPIESQETQYF. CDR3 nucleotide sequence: TGTGCCAGCTCACCCATAGAGTCCCAAGAGACCCAGTACTTC.

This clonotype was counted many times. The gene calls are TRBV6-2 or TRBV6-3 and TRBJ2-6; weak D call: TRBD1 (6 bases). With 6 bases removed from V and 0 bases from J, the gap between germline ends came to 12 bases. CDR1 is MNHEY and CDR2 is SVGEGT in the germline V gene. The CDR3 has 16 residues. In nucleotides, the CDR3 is TGTGCCAGCAGCCGTCAGGGGCCCTCTGGGGCCAACGTCCTGACTTTC. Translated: CASSRQGPSGANVLTF.

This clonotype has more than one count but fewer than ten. CDR3 region: CASGWEYGHEQFF. The CDR3 DNA is TGTGCCAGCGGTTGGGAGTATGGGCATGAGCAGTTCTTC. The chain carries TRBV12-3 or TRBV12-4 and TRBJ2-1, with TRBD2 as a possible D gene (5 bases). V was cut by 8 bases and J by 8 bases, with 16 bases left in between. The CDR3 covers 13 residues.

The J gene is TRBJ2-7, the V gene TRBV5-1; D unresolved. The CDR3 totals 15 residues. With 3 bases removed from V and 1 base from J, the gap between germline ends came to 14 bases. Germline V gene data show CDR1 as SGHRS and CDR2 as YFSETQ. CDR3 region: CASSSRNSPSYEQYF. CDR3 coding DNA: TGCGCCAGCAGCTCTAGGAACAGCCCTTCCTACGAGCAGTACTTC.

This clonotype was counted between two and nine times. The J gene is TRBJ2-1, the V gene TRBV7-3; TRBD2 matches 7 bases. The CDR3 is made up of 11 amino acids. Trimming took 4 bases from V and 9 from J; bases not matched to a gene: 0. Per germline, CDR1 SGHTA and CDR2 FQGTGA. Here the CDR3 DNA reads TGTGCCAGCAGCTGGGGGGGTGAGCAGTTCTTC. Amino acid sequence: CASSWGGEQFF.

The CDR3 loop is CASSLTQSSNEQFF. CDR3 coding DNA: TGTGCCAGCAGCCTAACCCAATCCTCTAATGAGCAGTTCTTC. The rearrangement joins TRBV7-6 to TRBJ2-1; no definite D call. This CDR3 is 14 amino acids long. Trimming removed 5 bases from V and 7 bases from J, with 15 bases in between. Germline values: CDR1 SGHVS, CDR2 FNYEAQ. The whole variable domain, filled in from reference TRBV7-6 and TRBJ2-1, reads GAGVSQSPRYKVTKRGQDVALRCDPISGHVSLYWYRQALGQGPEFLTYFNYEAQQDKSGLPNDRFSAERPEGSISTLTIQRTEQRDSAMYRCASSLTQSSNEQFFGPGTRLTVL.

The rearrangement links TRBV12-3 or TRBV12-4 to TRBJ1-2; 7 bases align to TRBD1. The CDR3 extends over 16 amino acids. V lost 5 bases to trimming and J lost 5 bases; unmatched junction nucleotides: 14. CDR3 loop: CASSPSGGFVGYGYTF. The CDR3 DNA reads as TGTGCCAGCAGTCCGTCAGGGGGGTTTGTAGGATATGGCTACACCTTC.

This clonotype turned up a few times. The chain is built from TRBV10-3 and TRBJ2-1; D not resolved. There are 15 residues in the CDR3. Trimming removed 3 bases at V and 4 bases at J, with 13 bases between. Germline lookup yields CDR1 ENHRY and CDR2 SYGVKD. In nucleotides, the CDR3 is TGTGCCATCAGTGATACCCGAAACGATTACAATGAGCAGTTCTTC. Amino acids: CAISDTRNDYNEQFF.

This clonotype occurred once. The CDR3 reads CASSLGLVGYGEQYF. The DNA of the CDR3 is TGTGCCAGCAGTTTAGGACTAGTGGGTTACGGTGAGCAGTACTTC. The rearrangement joins TRBV12-3 or TRBV12-4 to TRBJ2-7; maybe TRBD2 (6 bases). There are 15 residues in the CDR3. V lost 1 base and J lost 7, with 17 bases in between.

The CDR3 spells CASSQNRGQGSYGYTF. CDR3 coding DNA: TGCGCCAGCAGCCAAAACCGGGGACAGGGTTCATATGGCTACACCTTC. The genes are TRBV4-1 and TRBJ1-2, with 9 bases lining up with TRBD1. Germline lookup yields CDR1 MGHRA and CDR2 YSYEKL. There are 16 residues in the CDR3. V lost 2 bases and J lost 5; bases outside the gene matches: 9.

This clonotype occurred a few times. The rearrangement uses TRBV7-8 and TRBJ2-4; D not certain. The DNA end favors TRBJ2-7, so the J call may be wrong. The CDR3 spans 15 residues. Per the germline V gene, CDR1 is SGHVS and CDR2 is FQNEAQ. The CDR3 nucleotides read TGTGCCAGCAGCTTAGTATTAAGCAGGAATTACGAGCAGTACTTC. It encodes CASSLVLSRNYEQYF.

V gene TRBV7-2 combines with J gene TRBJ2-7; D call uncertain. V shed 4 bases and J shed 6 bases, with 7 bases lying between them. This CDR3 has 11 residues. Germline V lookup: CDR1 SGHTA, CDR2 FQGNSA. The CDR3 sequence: CASSYRIEQYF. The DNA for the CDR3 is TGTGCCAGCAGCTATCGGATCGAGCAGTACTTC. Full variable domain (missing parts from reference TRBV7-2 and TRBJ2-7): GAGVSQSPSNKVTEKGKDVELRCDPISGHTALYWYRQSLGQGLEFLIYFQGNSAPDKSGLPSDRFSAERTGGSVSTLTIQRTQQEDSAVYLCASSYRIEQYFGPGTRLTVT.

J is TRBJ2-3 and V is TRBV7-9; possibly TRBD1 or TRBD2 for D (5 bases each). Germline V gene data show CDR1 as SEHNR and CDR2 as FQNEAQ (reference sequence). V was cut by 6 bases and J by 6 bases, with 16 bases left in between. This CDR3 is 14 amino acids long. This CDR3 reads CASRPLGAGDTQYF. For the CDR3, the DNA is TGTGCCAGCAGACCACTAGGGGCTGGGGATACGCAGTATTTT.

CDR3 sequence: CASIRRTAEGTQYF. CDR3 in DNA: TGTGCCAGCATTCGAAGGACAGCCGAAGGGACCCAGTACTTC. V is TRBV6-2 or TRBV6-3 and J is TRBJ2-5; tentatively, D is TRBD1 (6 bases). The length of the CDR3 is 14 residues. Germline CDR1 and CDR2: MNHEY and SVGEGT. Trimming shortened V by 7 bases and J by 7 bases, and 19 bases separated the two germline ends.

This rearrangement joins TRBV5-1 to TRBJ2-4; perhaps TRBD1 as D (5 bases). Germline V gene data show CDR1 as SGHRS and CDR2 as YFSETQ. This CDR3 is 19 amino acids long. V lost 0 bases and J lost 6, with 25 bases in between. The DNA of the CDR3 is TGCGCCAGCAGCTTGGGGGGCCTGGGCTGGGAAGAAAAACTAAACATTCAGTACTTC. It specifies CASSLGGLGWEEKLNIQYF. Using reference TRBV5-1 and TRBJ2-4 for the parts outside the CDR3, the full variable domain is KAGVTQTPRYLIKTRGQQVTLSCSPISGHRSVSWYQQTPGQGLQFLFEYFSETQRNKGNFPGRFSGRQFSNSRSEMNVSTLELGDSALYLCASSLGGLGWEEKLNIQYFGAGTRLSVL.

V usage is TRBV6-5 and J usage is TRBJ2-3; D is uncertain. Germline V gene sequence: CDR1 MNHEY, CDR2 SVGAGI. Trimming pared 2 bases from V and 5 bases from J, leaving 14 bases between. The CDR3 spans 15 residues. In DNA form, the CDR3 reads TGTGCCAGCAGTTACGGCGGTTTGATGGGAGATACGCAGTATTTT. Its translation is CASSYGGLMGDTQYF.

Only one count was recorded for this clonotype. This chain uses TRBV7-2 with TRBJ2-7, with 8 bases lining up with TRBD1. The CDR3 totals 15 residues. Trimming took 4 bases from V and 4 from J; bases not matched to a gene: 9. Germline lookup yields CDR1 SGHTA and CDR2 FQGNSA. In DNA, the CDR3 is TGTGCCAGCAGCTATGTGGGCAGGGGGCGATACGAGCAGTACTTC. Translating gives CASSYVGRGRYEQYF.

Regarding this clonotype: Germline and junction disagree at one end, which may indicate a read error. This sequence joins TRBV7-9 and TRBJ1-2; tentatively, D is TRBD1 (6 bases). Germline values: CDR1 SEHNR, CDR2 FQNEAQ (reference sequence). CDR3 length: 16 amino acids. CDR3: CAISSRGGGSNYGYTF. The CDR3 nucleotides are TGTGCCATCAGCTCTAGGGGGGGGGGATCTAACTATGGCTACACCTTC.